The next 10 T cell receptor beta chains were all read from a single sample in a study of blood T cell repertoires in COVID-19. Sequencing was performed with immunoSEQ multiplex PCR; in TCRdb, only in-frame clones are kept and a portion is missing. The sample lists around 94,000 clones, about 90% seen once, with around 2% in the top ten. Sample: peripheral blood. The receptor set was obtained from a man aged 45-60 years with active COVID-19.

The genes are TRBV12-5 and TRBJ1-1; 9 bases line up with TRBD1. Per the germline V gene, CDR1 is LGHNT and CDR2 is FRNRAP. V shed 2 bases and J 2 bases; nucleotides not matched to a gene: 24. The CDR3 is 22 residues long. The CDR3 DNA is TGTGCTAGTGGTTTGTCACAGAGAAACAGGGGGCTGTTCTTTTCGGCTAACACTGAAGCTTTCTTT. Protein: CASGLSQRNRGLFFSANTEAFF. Together with reference TRBV12-5 and TRBJ1-1, the CDR3 gives the full variable domain: DARVTQTPRHKVTEMGQEVTMRCQPILGHNTVFWYRQTMMQGLELLAYFRNRAPLDDSGMPKDRFSAEMPDATLATLKIQPSEPRDSAVYFCASGLSQRNRGLFFSANTEAFFGQGTRLTVV.

The rearrangement joins TRBV6-1 to TRBJ2-7; D is undetermined. Trimming shortened V by 3 bases and J by 0 bases, and 12 bases separated the two germline ends. CDR1 is MNHNS, CDR2 SASEGT, per germline. This CDR3 comprises 15 residues. The CDR3 spells CASSDPPAVSYEQYF. DNA of the CDR3: TGTGCCAGCAGTGATCCTCCCGCGGTCTCCTACGAGCAGTACTTC.

This chain joins TRBV5-1 and TRBJ2-1, with D perhaps TRBD1 (7 bases). V was trimmed by 4 bases and J by 7 bases, leaving 15 bases between them. CDR1 is SGHRS and CDR2 is YFSETQ in the germline V gene. CDR3 size: 14 residues. CDR3 amino acids: CASSLAGQSNEQFF. DNA for the CDR3: TGCGCCAGCAGCCTGGCGGGACAGTCAAATGAGCAGTTCTTC.

This clone was detected many times. The chain employs TRBV19 and TRBJ1-5; 10 bases match TRBD1. Trimming took 10 bases from V and 6 from J; bases not matched to a gene: 6. The CDR3 has 13 amino acids. CDR1 is LNHDA and CDR2 is SQIVND in the germline V gene (reference sequence). CDR3 in amino acids: CATQGQGPQPQHF. The CDR3, as DNA: TGTGCCACCCAGGGACAGGGGCCTCAGCCCCAGCATTTT.

A few counts support this clone. The gene calls are TRBV19 and TRBJ2-2, with 9 bases identical to TRBD2. CDR1 is LNHDA, CDR2 SQIVND, per germline (reference sequence). The V gene end was trimmed by 6 bases and the J gene end by 3 bases; junction bases not matched to a gene: 5. The CDR3 extends over 15 amino acids. This chain's CDR3 is CASRFTSGYTGELFF. The CDR3 coding sequence is TGTGCCAGTAGGTTTACTAGCGGGTACACCGGGGAGCTGTTTTTT.

The V and J genes are TRBV6-2 or TRBV6-3 and TRBJ1-1, with D possibly matching TRBD1 (5 bases). Per the germline V gene, CDR1 is MNHEY and CDR2 is SVGEGT. Deletions cut 2 bases from V and 0 bases from J, with 13 bases between. The CDR3 is 16 residues long. The CDR3 loop is CASSYVQGTVNTEAFF. As DNA, the CDR3 is TGTGCCAGCAGTTACGTCCAGGGTACGGTGAACACTGAAGCTTTCTTT.

The chain carries TRBV2 and TRBJ1-6, with 8 positions matching TRBD1. In germline, CDR1 is SNHLY, CDR2 FYNNEI. With 7 bases clipped from V and 10 bases from J, the junction kept 6 bases outside the gene matches. The CDR3 length is 13 residues. CDR3 sequence reads: CASNQGAGSPLHF. In nucleotides, the CDR3 is TGTGCCAGCAACCAGGGGGCTGGGTCACCCCTCCACTTT.

The chain carries TRBV5-1 and TRBJ2-1, with D perhaps TRBD1 (6 bases). Germline values: CDR1 SGHRS, CDR2 YFSETQ. Trimming left V 0 bases short and J 10 bases short, with 17 bases between. This CDR3 has 15 amino acids. CDR3 region: CASSLGYPGEREQFF. The DNA of the CDR3 is TGCGCCAGCAGCTTGGGCTATCCAGGGGAGAGGGAGCAGTTCTTC.

This chain connects TRBV5-6 to TRBJ2-4, with 7 bases identical to TRBD2. The CDR3 sequence is 13 residues long. V trimming: 4 bases; J trimming: 13 bases; junction bases outside the gene matches: 11. Germline V gives CDR1 SGHDT, CDR2 YYEEEE. The CDR3 region has the DNA TGTGCCAGCAGCGAGCGGGGAGTTGGGATGCAGTACTTC. Protein sequence: CASSERGVGMQYF.

This clone was seen a few times. The CDR3 loop reads CASSFLEGLPWETQYF. DNA for the CDR3: TGCGCCAGCAGCTTCTTGGAGGGACTGCCGTGGGAGACCCAGTACTTC. The chain has TRBV5-1 and TRBJ2-5, with TRBD2 as a possible D gene (6 bases). The CDR3 extends over 16 amino acids. Germline V gives CDR1 SGHRS, CDR2 YFSETQ. V lost 2 bases to trimming and J lost 5 bases, with 19 bases between them.